This T cell receptor (beta chain) was identified in a study of CD8 T cells in ankylosing spondylitis. The study's findings and limits: Earlier literature documents some of the motif variants in reactive arthritis synovial fluid and blood. The study looked at matched synovial fluid samples from ankylosing spondylitis patients. Disease-linked clones were reported to be significantly enriched there. A TCR beta motif of 8 or 9 highly homologous variants appeared characteristic of ankylosing spondylitis blood. Clones that were linked to disease were CD8+ and were relatively rare in peripheral blood.

Libraries of TCR beta came from quantitative 5'-RACE with molecular barcodes. Each CDR3 protein is one row after TCRdb ran MiXCR on the 5' RACE reads. The sample lists about 540,000 distinct CDR3 sequences, roughly 13% occurring once. Looked up from germline, CDR1 is MNHEY and CDR2 is SVGAGI. Trimming left V 4 bases short and J 0 bases short, with 9 bases between. The CDR3 has 14 amino acids. In regard to this clonotype: Its target is unknown.

The material sequenced was blood, either unsorted or a sorted T cell fraction (not recorded which). The receptor was isolated from a male donor with ankylosing spondylitis. V and J are TRBV6-5 and TRBJ2-5, with D possibly TRBD1 on 6 matching bases. Here the CDR3 reads CASSWQGYQETQYF. The CDR3 DNA sequence: TGTGCCAGCAGTTGGCAGGGGTACCAAGAGACCCAGTACTTC.